Each of the 17 T cell receptor beta chains below was sequenced from the same sample in a study of vaccination and CD4 T cells after COVID-19. The Oncomine TCR Beta short-read assay was what sequenced the DNA obtained from cultured CD4+ T cells. Genomic DNA was isolated from CD4+ T cells that had been cultured. Using its own MiXCR run on the PCR reads, TCRdb lists one record per CDR3 protein. Among about 9,700 distinct CDR3 sequences listed, about 43% were seen once. Noted treatment: roughly 10-day PBMC culture with coronavirus spike peptide pools or control peptides (ViraFEST assay). Investigators obtained the unexposed donor's CD4+ T cells before the COVID-19 pandemic (2011-2018). These receptors are not linked to any known antigen. The specimen was CD4+ T cells from blood, cultured in vitro. These receptors originate from a human donor in good health.

This rearrangement joins TRBV20-1 to TRBJ1-6, with 8 bases identical to TRBD1. The CDR3 is 14 amino acids. J gave up 8 bases and V 6 bases, and 9 bases lay outside the gene matches. Germline CDR1 DFQATT, CDR2 SNEGSKA (reference sequence). DNA for the CDR3: TGCAGTGCACCAACCGGGACAGGTGATTCACCCCTCCACTTT. Translation gives CSAPTGTGDSPLHF.

The V call is TRBV6-1, the J call TRBJ1-2, with a possible D match to TRBD1 (5 bases). This CDR3 is built from 14 residues. V was cut by 0 bases and J by 8 bases, with 13 bases left in between. Germline CDR1 MNHNS, CDR2 SASEGT. In DNA, the CDR3 is TGTGCCAGCAGTGAAGCATCAGGGCTGAAAGGCTACACCTTC. The encoded protein is CASSEASGLKGYTF.

CDR3 amino acids: CATSDPGTGNLHF. In DNA form, the CDR3 reads TGTGCCACCAGTGACCCCGGGACAGGCAACCTCCACTTT. V is TRBV24-1 and J is TRBJ1-6; 8 nucleotides agree with TRBD1. This CDR3 region has 13 residues. After removal of 4 bases from V and 15 bases from J, the junction contained 7 bases not matched to a gene. Germline V CDR1 and CDR2: KGHDR, SFDVKD.

Only a few counts were recorded for this clonotype. This chain joins TRBV4-3 and TRBJ1-6, with D unresolved. This CDR3 has 12 amino acids. Trimming left V 3 bases short and J 10 bases short, with 7 bases between. Germline assignment: CDR1 LGHNA and CDR2 YSLEER. The CDR3: CASSHGRSPLHF. The CDR3 DNA reads TGCGCCAGCAGCCACGGGAGGTCACCCCTCCACTTT.

This clonotype has more than one count but fewer than ten. The chain employs TRBV20-1 and TRBJ1-3; TRBD1 matches 9 bases. CDR1 is DFQATT, CDR2 SNEGSKA, per germline (reference sequence). The CDR3 extends over 14 amino acids. After removal of 6 bases from V and 1 base from J, the junction contained 4 bases not matched to a gene. This chain's CDR3 is CSAWDRESGNTIYF. Here the CDR3 DNA reads TGCAGTGCCTGGGACAGGGAATCTGGAAACACCATATATTTT.

By its share, this clonotype is medium-sized. This chain links TRBV6-2 or TRBV6-3 with TRBJ1-5; no firm D call. Trimming removed 7 bases from V and 4 bases from J, with 17 bases in between. The V gene's germline CDR1 is MNHEY and CDR2 SVGEGT. CDR3 length: 15 residues. In nucleotides, the CDR3 is TGTGCCAGCACAAAGGCCGCAGCGCCGAATCAGCCCCAGCATTTT. Protein product: CASTKAAAPNQPQHF.

This clonotype was detected a few times. The chain recombines TRBV20-1 with TRBJ1-6, with 9 bases fitting TRBD1. This CDR3 has 15 amino acids. From germline, CDR1 is DFQATT and CDR2 SNEGSKA (reference sequence). Trimming at V came to 0 bases and at J to 10 bases, leaving 7 bases not matched to a gene. The CDR3 DNA reads as TGCAGTGCTAGAGATTCGAGGACAGGGGTATCACCCCTCCACTTT. This translates into CSARDSRTGVSPLHF.

The chain joins TRBV20-1 to TRBJ1-5, with D perhaps matching TRBD1 (5 bases). V was pared by 0 bases and J by 1 base, with 16 bases between. The CDR3 length is 17 residues. Germline CDR1 reads DFQATT; CDR2 reads SNEGSKA (reference sequence). This CDR3 reads CSARDISRAGSNQPQHF. The CDR3 nucleotides read TGCAGTGCTAGAGATATCAGCAGGGCGGGCAGCAATCAGCCCCAGCATTTT.

This clonotype was detected only a few times. The CDR3 loop is CASSRGQGNQETQYF. CDR3 sequence (DNA): TGCGCCAGCAGCCGAGGACAGGGGAATCAAGAGACCCAGTACTTC. The chain recombines TRBV5-1 with TRBJ2-5; 9 bases align to TRBD1. Germline V gene lookup returns CDR1 SGHRS and CDR2 YFSETQ. V shed 4 bases, J shed 2 bases, and the junction held 6 bases outside the gene matches. The CDR3 length is 15 residues.

The genes are TRBV28 and TRBJ2-5; the D gene is possibly TRBD1 (5 bases). Germline CDR1 is MDHEN and CDR2 is SYDVKM. Trimming stripped 5 bases from V and 1 base from J, with 11 bases between. The CDR3 has 14 residues. CDR3 DNA: TGTGCCAGCAGTGCGGACATCTTCCAAGAGACCCAGTACTTC. Amino acids: CASSADIFQETQYF.

This clonotype was observed a single time. This chain connects TRBV25-1 to TRBJ2-1; TRBD2 matches 10 bases. CDR1 and CDR2 from the germline V gene are MGHDK and SYGVNS. The V and J ends lost 9 bases and 1 base, in that order; junction bases with no gene match: 6. The CDR3 is 15 amino acids. CDR3 residues: CASASGRLSYNEQFF. The CDR3, as DNA: TGTGCCAGTGCTAGCGGGAGACTATCCTACAATGAGCAGTTCTTC. Full variable domain (missing parts from reference TRBV25-1 and TRBJ2-1): EADIYQTPRYLVIGTGKKITLECSQTMGHDKMYWYQQDPGMELHLIHYSYGVNSTEKGDLSSESTVSRIRTEHFPLTLESARPSHTSQYLCASASGRLSYNEQFFGPGTRLTVL.

V usage is TRBV20-1 and J usage is TRBJ1-2; D call uncertain. The germline CDR1 and CDR2 sequences are DFQATT and SNEGSKA (reference sequence). This CDR3 has 13 residues. Trimming stripped 3 bases from V and 0 bases from J, with 8 bases between. CDR3 residues: CSARKVTNYGYTF. The CDR3 coding sequence is TGCAGTGCTAGGAAGGTTACTAACTATGGCTACACCTTC.

The CDR3 DNA reads TGTGCCAGCAGTGAGGTTGCAGGGGGCGGAGAGACCCAGTACTTC. As protein: CASSEVAGGGETQYF. The genes are TRBV6-4 and TRBJ2-5; 8 positions match TRBD1. CDR3 length equals 15 residues. V gave up 3 bases and J gave up 4 bases; unmatched junction bases: 7. The germline gives CDR1 MRHNA, CDR2 SNTAGT.

This chain connects TRBV20-1 to TRBJ1-6; no clear D. V was clipped by 1 base and J by 7 bases, with 14 bases between them. The germline CDR1 and CDR2 sequences are DFQATT and SNEGSKA (reference sequence). CDR3 size: 15 residues. The CDR3 DNA sequence: TGCAGTGCTAGAGTCGTCGGGGTTAAAAATTCACCCCTCCACTTT. Translating gives CSARVVGVKNSPLHF.

This clonotype came up a few times. Here the CDR3 reads CASRRGDSYEQYF. CDR3 bases: TGTGCCAGCAGAAGAGGGGACTCCTACGAGCAGTACTTC. The V call is TRBV6-1, the J call TRBJ2-7; either TRBD1 or TRBD2 may supply D (5 bases each). V dropped 6 bases and J dropped 0 bases, with 9 bases sitting between them. The CDR3 spans 13 residues. Germline loops: CDR1 MNHNS, CDR2 SASEGT.

The rearrangement links TRBV28 to TRBJ2-1; D is perhaps TRBD1 or TRBD2 (5 bases each). Germline V lookup: CDR1 MDHEN, CDR2 SYDVKM. This CDR3 spans 17 amino acids. The V and J ends lost 6 bases and 0 bases respectively, with 18 bases between them. The CDR3 nucleotides are TGTGCCAGCAGCCCCCCCGGAAAGGGGAGCTCCTACAATGAGCAGTTCTTC. It is translated as CASSPPGKGSSYNEQFF.

The rearrangement links TRBV24-1 to TRBJ2-1; D tentatively fits TRBD1 or TRBD2 (6 bases each). Germline V gene sequence: CDR1 KGHDR, CDR2 SFDVKD. The CDR3 contains 17 residues. V lost 3 bases to trimming and J lost 9 bases, with 23 bases between them. Written as DNA, the CDR3 is TGTGCCACCAGTGATCCCAGAGGGGGGCATCACGGCGGTGAGCAGTTCTTC. Encoded protein: CATSDPRGGHHGGEQFF.